Listed here are 12 T cell receptor beta chains from one sample, sequenced in a study of T cells in localized non-small cell lung cancer. Data came from immunoSEQ multiplex PCR; TCRdb stores just in-frame clones and leaves some out. The sample lists approximately 1,100 clones; around 32% were seen once. The sequencing here drew on normal lung tissue next to the tumor, taken before any cancer treatment. The receptors were sampled from a man aged 40-75 years with stage I squamous cell lung carcinoma.

The CDR3 sequence is CASSPGTQSNQPQHF. The CDR3, as DNA: TGCGCCAGCAGCCCCGGGACACAGAGCAATCAGCCCCAGCATTTT. The V gene is TRBV5-1, the J gene TRBJ1-5, with TRBD1 as a possible D gene (6 bases). V lost 4 bases to trimming and J lost 1 base, with 12 bases between them. In germline, CDR1 is SGHRS, CDR2 YFSETQ. The CDR3 loop spans 15 amino acids.

The genes are TRBV28 and TRBJ2-3; tentatively, D is TRBD1 or TRBD2 (5 bases each). The CDR3 has 15 residues. V gave up 1 base and J gave up 5 bases, with 13 bases separating them. Germline V CDR1 and CDR2: MDHEN, SYDVKM. The CDR3, as DNA: TGTGCCAGCAGTTTATTTGGGGGAATACTAGATACGCAGTATTTT. It encodes CASSLFGGILDTQYF.

The CDR3 DNA sequence: TGCGCCAGCAGCTTGGAGGCAGCCCGCACTGAAGCTTTCTTT. Translating gives CASSLEAARTEAFF. This sequence joins TRBV5-1 and TRBJ1-1; no reliable D call. V lost 0 bases and J lost 4, with 10 bases in between. Germline loops: CDR1 SGHRS, CDR2 YFSETQ. The CDR3 totals 14 residues.

The rearrangement joins TRBV18 to TRBJ2-1; 7 bases map to TRBD1. CDR1 and CDR2 from the germline V gene are KGHSH and LQKENI. This CDR3 has 15 amino acids. The V and J ends lost 3 bases and 6 bases, in that order; junction bases with no gene match: 8. CDR3 bases: TGTGCCAGCTCACCTGCCTACGACAGGGTCAATGAGCAGTTCTTC. This codes for CASSPAYDRVNEQFF.

This chain's CDR3 is CASSFMRGAEETQYF. CDR3 DNA sequence: TGTGCCAGCAGCTTCATGCGGGGGGCGGAAGAGACCCAGTACTTC. The rearrangement links TRBV11-3 to TRBJ2-5, with 8 bases matching TRBD2. Germline values: CDR1 SGHNT, CDR2 YENEEA. Trimming cost V 3 bases and J 3 bases; bases outside gene matches: 6. The CDR3 consists of 15 residues.

In its sample, this clone ranks as medium-sized. The V and J genes are TRBV11-3 and TRBJ2-5; maybe TRBD2 (5 bases). The germline V gene has CDR1 SGHNT and CDR2 YENEEA. Trimming cost V 5 bases and J 4 bases, with 17 bases left between them. The CDR3 has 15 residues. The DNA of the CDR3 is TGTGCCAGCAGCCCTCTGGGGAGCGGTGGAGAGACCCAGTACTTC. Residues: CASSPLGSGGETQYF.

This clone was seen a handful of times. The chain recombines TRBV11-3 with TRBJ2-7; 10 bases align to TRBD2. Germline V gene data show CDR1 as SGHNT and CDR2 as YENEEA. The CDR3 sequence is 14 residues long. The V segment lost 2 bases and the J segment 2 bases; nucleotides outside the gene matches: 0. CDR3 sequence: CASSLSGGAYEQYF. The CDR3 nucleotides read TGTGCCAGCAGCTTAAGCGGGGGGGCCTACGAGCAGTACTTC. The full variable domain, its missing parts supplied by reference TRBV11-3 and TRBJ2-7, is EAGVVQSPRYKIIEKKQPVAFWCNPISGHNTLYWYLQNLGQGPELLIRYENEEAVDDSQLPKDRFSAERLKGVDSTLKIQPAELGDSAVYLCASSLSGGAYEQYFGPGTRLTVT.

This clone is medium-sized (0.01 to 0.1%) in the sample. This chain joins TRBV11-3 and TRBJ2-5, with 11 bases matching TRBD2. The trim removed 4 bases at V and 2 bases at J, leaving 6 bases unmatched. Germline lookup yields CDR1 SGHNT and CDR2 YENEEA. CDR3 size: 16 residues. The DNA for the CDR3 is TGTGCCAGCAGCTACGGGACTAGCGGCCGACAAGAGACCCAGTACTTC. Its protein product is CASSYGTSGRQETQYF.

This clone was counted only a few times. V gene TRBV29-1 combines with J gene TRBJ1-2; the D is unclear. V dropped 7 bases and J dropped 6 bases, with 15 bases sitting between them. The germline V gene has CDR1 SQVTM and CDR2 ANQGSEA. The CDR3 loop spans 12 amino acids. DNA of the CDR3: TGCAGCGCCCGCTCAGTACCCGATGGCTACACCTTC. This gives the protein CSARSVPDGYTF.

The rearrangement joins TRBV9 to TRBJ2-1; 8 positions agree with TRBD2. After removal of 2 bases from V and 5 bases from J, the junction contained 6 bases not matched to a gene. Germline V gene lookup returns CDR1 SGDLS and CDR2 YYNGEE. This CDR3 has 15 amino acids. CDR3 sequence reads: CASSVGGLVDNEQFF. The CDR3 bases are TGTGCCAGCAGCGTTGGGGGACTAGTTGACAATGAGCAGTTCTTC.

CDR3 DNA: TGTGCCAGTAGTGCGGACAGGAGCTACACCTTC. Encoded protein: CASSADRSYTF. The gene calls are TRBV19 and TRBJ1-2; 7 nucleotides agree with TRBD1. J lost 9 bases, V lost 5 bases, and 3 bases had no gene match. Germline CDR1 LNHDA, CDR2 SQIVND (reference sequence). The CDR3 loop spans 11 amino acids.

By share of the sample, this clone is medium-sized (0.01 to 0.1%). The chain combines TRBV6-8 with TRBJ2-5, with TRBD1 identical over 11 bases. V lost 6 bases and J lost 0; bases outside the gene matches: 3. From germline, CDR1 is MNHGY and CDR2 SAAAGT. CDR3 size: 15 residues. CDR3 protein: CASSGDRGNQETQYF. DNA of the CDR3: TGTGCCAGCAGCGGGGACAGGGGGAACCAAGAGACCCAGTACTTC.